This passage covers 11 T cell receptor beta chains from one sample sequenced in a study of T-cell reconstitution after alpha-beta-depleted transplantation in children. Unique molecular identifiers were incorporated during preparation of the TCRbeta library. TCRdb re-derived calls from the PCR reads in MiXCR, one entry per CDR3 protein. Of hundreds of thousands of distinct CDR3 sequences listed, over 15% are singletons. The sequences come from PBMCs from the stem cell graft donor, collected from the stem cell graft. Receptor source: a human donor who donated a stem cell graft to a child with acute myeloid leukemia.

This clonotype was counted at least ten times. The genes are TRBV7-9 and TRBJ1-2; D not certain. The CDR3 totals 11 residues. The V end was cut by 5 bases, the J end by 8 bases, with 9 bases between. The V gene's germline CDR1 is SEHNR and CDR2 FQNEAQ (reference sequence). The CDR3 loop reads CASSRTRGYTF. The CDR3 DNA follows: TGTGCCAGCAGCCGAACCCGGGGCTACACCTTC.

This clonotype was observed a handful of times. The chain couples TRBV7-9 to TRBJ2-2; D remains unclear. V dropped 10 bases and J dropped 7 bases, with 16 bases sitting between them. This CDR3 spans 13 amino acids. Germline V CDR1 and CDR2: SEHNR, FQNEAQ (reference sequence). CDR3 sequence reads: CATTGPRVGELFF. The DNA of the CDR3 is TGTGCCACCACGGGCCCACGCGTCGGGGAGCTGTTTTTT.

This clonotype was detected many times. The chain links TRBV5-5 to TRBJ2-2; D is unresolved. V shed 0 bases and J shed 1 base, with 10 bases lying between them. Germline lookup yields CDR1 SGHKS and CDR2 YYEKEE (reference sequence). The length of the CDR3 is 16 residues. As DNA, the CDR3 is TGTGCCAGCAGCTTGGGCGAGGAACTGAACACCGGGGAGCTGTTTTTT. Amino acids: CASSLGEELNTGELFF.

This clonotype was observed at least ten times. The chain combines TRBV24-1 with TRBJ2-7; D is perhaps TRBD2 (6 bases). V was cut by 4 bases and J by 2 bases, with 26 bases left in between. The V gene's germline CDR1 is KGHDR and CDR2 SFDVKD. The CDR3 runs to 19 residues. CDR3 protein: CATSESPGLGRRWTYEQYF. CDR3 nucleotides: TGTGCCACCAGTGAATCCCCGGGACTGGGTAGGCGTTGGACCTACGAGCAGTACTTC.

The chain is built from TRBV12-3 or TRBV12-4 and TRBJ1-5; D not certain. The V and J ends lost 6 bases and 4 bases respectively, with 13 bases between them. The CDR3 has 14 residues. The CDR3 loop reads CASSLLPVNQPQHF. The CDR3, as DNA: TGTGCCAGCAGCCTCTTGCCTGTGAATCAGCCCCAGCATTTT.

This clonotype was counted ten times or more. The V gene is TRBV12-3 or TRBV12-4, the J gene TRBJ1-5, with D unclear. V shed 4 bases and J shed 4 bases, with 17 bases lying between them. This CDR3 is 16 amino acids long. In DNA, the CDR3 is TGTGCCAGCAGTTCGGAGGGCCTTAGGAATAATCAGCCCCAGCATTTT. Its translation: CASSSEGLRNNQPQHF.

V and J are TRBV6-6 and TRBJ2-3; the D is unclear. Trimming took 2 bases from V and 2 from J, leaving 2 bases between them. The germline V gene encodes CDR1 MNHNY and CDR2 SVGAGI (reference sequence). The CDR3 extends over 12 amino acids. This chain's CDR3 is CASSYLTDTQYF. Here the CDR3 DNA reads TGTGCCAGCAGTTACCTCACAGATACGCAGTATTTT.

In this sample, this clonotype turned up a few times. J is TRBJ2-5 and V is TRBV10-3; TRBD1 agrees at 7 bases. Germline trimming cut 0 bases from V and 5 bases from J; bases unmatched to any gene: 3. The CDR3 is 14 residues long. The germline gives CDR1 ENHRY, CDR2 SYGVKD. As DNA, the CDR3 is TGTGCCATCAGTGAGTCGACAGGGATGGAGACCCAGTACTTC. Translated: CAISESTGMETQYF.

Points on this clonotype: At one end the junction does not follow the germline gene, possibly because of a read error. The chain is built from TRBV7-2 and TRBJ2-7; TRBD2 might be the D (5 bases). This CDR3 has 14 residues. Germline lookup yields CDR1 SGHTA and CDR2 FQGNSA. CDR3: CATSPRESSYELYF. The CDR3 nucleotides read TGTGCCACCTCCCCCCGGGAAAGCTCCTACGAGCTGTACTTC. The full variable domain, in which reference TRBV7-2 and TRBJ2-7 provide the parts outside the CDR3, is GAGVSQSPSNKVTEKGKDVELRCDPISGHTALYWYRQSLGQGLEFLIYFQGNSAPDKSGLPSDRFSAERTGGSVSTLTIQRTQQEDSAVYLCATSPRESSYELYFGPGTRLTVT.

This clonotype was picked up many times. The chain combines TRBV7-2 with TRBJ2-5; 10 positions match TRBD2. The CDR3 runs 15 residues. In germline, CDR1 is SGHTA, CDR2 FQGNSA. Germline trimming cut 3 bases from V and 1 base from J; bases unmatched to any gene: 2. CDR3 amino acids: CASSFLAGVQETQYF. CDR3 DNA sequence: TGTGCCAGCAGCTTTCTAGCGGGGGTCCAAGAGACCCAGTACTTC.

The rearrangement links TRBV12-3 or TRBV12-4 to TRBJ1-1, with D maybe TRBD1 (6 bases). V shed 10 bases and J shed 1 base, with 34 bases lying between them. The CDR3 runs to 20 residues. The DNA for the CDR3 is TGTGCCACAGGGGACCCAATATCTTCAGGACGGAAGAAATCGAACACTGAAGCTTTCTTT. It codes for CATGDPISSGRKKSNTEAFF.